This TCR beta chain was profiled in a study of blood T cell repertoires in COVID-19. Study context: The origin of the acute and convalescent COVID-19 samples was the United States, Italy and Spain. The cDNA or gDNA used as material had been derived from T cells, B-cell-depleted T cells, or PBMCs.

Under the authors' procedure: Scientists estimated how many nucleated cells there were by amplifying reference gene primers. The method was immunoSEQ multiplex PCR; TCRdb's version includes in-frame clones alone and lacks a portion of them. The V and J calls and clone size were taken over from that table, and D and trimming were inferred from the DNA. The sample records about 39,000 clones, 85% to 90% being singletons. This CDR3 is 13 amino acids long. V was pared by 3 bases and J by 4 bases, with 3 bases of the junction left unmatched. The germline V gene encodes CDR1 SGHDT and CDR2 YYEEEE. The receptor's source is a man aged 45 to 65 with active or convalescent COVID-19. The chain couples TRBV5-6 to TRBJ1-2; 7 bases agree with TRBD1. Sequencing used peripheral blood. CDR3 loop: CASSSGTAYGYTF. CDR3 DNA: TGTGCCAGCAGCTCCGGGACAGCCTATGGCTACACCTTC. The full variable domain, rest sourced from reference TRBV5-6 and TRBJ1-2, is DAGVTQSPTHLIKTRGQQVTLRCSPKSGHDTVSWYQQALGQGPQFIFQYYEEEERQRGNFPDRFSGHQFPNYSSELNVNALLLGDSALYLCASSSGTAYGYTFGSGTRLTVV.